Presented here are 8 T cell receptor beta chains from one specimen sequenced in a study of blood T cell repertoires in COVID-19. Data came from immunoSEQ multiplex PCR; TCRdb stores just in-frame clones and leaves some out. The data hold 150,000 to 200,000 clones, with more than 65% observed a single time. Sequences were obtained from peripheral blood. Receptors were obtained from a human donor with acute or convalescent COVID-19. The donor label of this sample is uncertain.

CDR3 residues: CATLGLAGGPSSTDTQYF. CDR3 nucleotide sequence: TGTGCCACCCTTGGGCTAGCGGGAGGGCCCTCTAGCACAGATACGCAGTATTTT. The chain employs TRBV28 and TRBJ2-3, with 12 positions matching TRBD2. The trim removed 10 bases at V and 0 bases at J, leaving 14 bases unmatched. This CDR3 is 18 amino acids long. CDR1 is MDHEN, CDR2 SYDVKM, per germline.

This clone was observed a handful of times. The chain combines TRBV4-1 with TRBJ1-2; 7 positions agree with TRBD1. The germline CDR1 and CDR2 sequences are MGHRA and YSYEKL. The J segment lost 3 bases and the V segment lost 0 bases, leaving 4 bases of the junction unmatched. The CDR3 extends over 15 amino acids. The CDR3 spells CASSQEGQKYYGYTF. CDR3 nucleotide sequence: TGCGCCAGCAGCCAAGAGGGACAGAAGTACTATGGCTACACCTTC.

The V gene is TRBV21-1, the J gene TRBJ1-5; TRBD1, the table's D call, was not compared with the DNA. TRBV21-1 is a known pseudogene. The CDR3 totals 21 residues. The CDR3 DNA follows: TGTGCCAGCAGCAAATCTGGCTCGCAGCAGGTCATCGCGTATAGCAATCAGCCCCAGCATTTT. This encodes CASSKSGSQQVIAYSNQPQHF.

The chain has TRBV2 and TRBJ2-1; 14 nucleotides line up with TRBD2. The CDR3 consists of 14 residues. Germline values: CDR1 SNHLY, CDR2 FYNNEI. Trimming at V came to 8 bases and at J to 9 bases, leaving 6 bases not matched to a gene. CDR3 nucleotide sequence: TGTGCCAGCTCGGGACTAGCGGGAGACGGTGAGCAGTTCTTC. This encodes CASSGLAGDGEQFF.

This clone was found once. CDR3 loop: CASSTGGGNQPQHF. The CDR3 coding sequence is TGTGCCAGCAGTACAGGGGGCGGCAATCAGCCCCAGCATTTT. This chain links TRBV6-5 with TRBJ1-5, with 9 bases fitting TRBD1. V lost 5 bases and J lost 2; bases outside the gene matches: 1. The CDR3 totals 14 residues. The V gene's germline CDR1 is MNHEY and CDR2 SVGAGI.

The table lists this clone with a few counts. V and J are TRBV27 and TRBJ2-3, with D maybe TRBD1 (5 bases). The germline CDR1 and CDR2 sequences are MNHEY and SMNVEV (reference sequence). The length of the CDR3 is 18 residues. Between the trimmed V and J ends, which lost 4 bases and 1 base, there was a span of 21 bases. CDR3 region: CASSSPREGVRGTDTQYF. For the CDR3, the DNA is TGTGCCAGCAGTTCCCCCCGCGAAGGGGTAAGAGGCACAGATACGCAGTATTTT.

This chain uses TRBV6-5 with TRBJ2-7; a possible D gene is TRBD1 (6 bases). The germline V gene has CDR1 MNHEY and CDR2 SVGAGI. This CDR3 has 14 residues. V dropped 6 bases and J dropped 0 bases, with 12 bases sitting between them. The CDR3 DNA is TGTGCCAGCAGCAGGGGACGCAGCTCCTACGAGCAGTACTTC. This encodes CASSRGRSSYEQYF.

The rearrangement uses TRBV5-1 and TRBJ1-1; D gene uncertain. Trimming removed 0 bases from V and 2 bases from J, with 14 bases in between. The length of the CDR3 is 16 residues. Germline loops: CDR1 SGHRS, CDR2 YFSETQ. Here the CDR3 DNA reads TGCGCCAGCAGCTTGGTAGTTTCAAGCGGAAACACTGAAGCTTTCTTT. It encodes CASSLVVSSGNTEAFF.